The entry below describes one T cell receptor (beta chain). This clonotype came up a few times. This clone's antigen is unknown. Per-nucleotide qualities are absent, and no much larger clonotype sits a single base away. The donors were a few dozen Caucasian individuals from Russia, aged 6 to 90 years, who were systemically healthy. Each donor gave around 9.9 milliliters of peripheral blood, collected into EDTA-treated Vacutainer tubes. Ficoll-Paque density-gradient centrifugation was used to isolate PBMCs, with at least 7 million per sample. Total RNA was extracted from PBMCs with Trizol reagent, with at least 5 micrograms obtained per sample. For every donor, flow cytometry on a PBMC aliquot measured the percentage of naive CD45RAhigh/CD27high T cells. CDR1 and CDR2 are drawn from the germline V gene: MNHEY, SVGAGI. Measured from the cysteine to the phenylalanine, the CDR3 is 15 residues long. Of all the DNA, just the CDR3 is kept, 45 bases in frame from base 1. At the junction V is shortened by 2 bases and J by 1 base, with 10 bases in between.

The data belong to a study of blood T cells in healthy people across ages (dated by TCRdb to about 2015). Describing the broader study: Template switching captured roughly one uniquely barcoded TCR beta cDNA molecule per two T cells in model experiments. To track age-related changes in TCR beta repertoire diversity, the study relied on deep sequencing normalized with unique cDNA molecular identifiers. The study analyzed two additional independent replicas of 1 million unique cDNA reads from the same blood draw for two donors, one aged 18 to 30 and one aged 80 or older. Donors were grouped into four age groups: young (average approximately 16 years), middle-aged (about 40), aged (around 56) and long-lived (about 82). To avoid experimental bias, donors of different ages were randomly spread across the sequencing lanes. The investigation overall reported the following: A strong correlation was found between observed TCR beta diversity and the percentage of naive T cells measured by flow cytometry. Because profiling used bulk unsorted PBMCs, naive and antigen-experienced compartments could not be compared conclusively. Observed TCR beta diversity per million T cells fell roughly linearly with age, and a significant reduction was already apparent by age roughly 40. Total diversity estimates from one million sequenced T cells were considered lower bounds and underestimates. Compared with the aged group, more naive CD4+ T cells, fewer expanded clones and increased TCR diversity were shown by the long-lived group, suggesting age selection. Donor CMV infection status was unknown, potentially confounding age-related changes in expanded clonotypes.

Library preparation employed 5' RACE. The sequencer was an Illumina HiSeq 2500. The second PCR ran for about 6 to 11 cycles and used a J-beta primer mix along with a sample-barcoded 5' primer. A unique molecular identifier was introduced onto each TCR beta cDNA molecule by a template-switch 5' adaptor carrying 12 random nucleotides. At least 3 million CDR3-containing paired-end reads were obtained from each sample. The Mint cDNA synthesis kit, primed by a TRBC-specific oligonucleotide, was used to synthesize first-strand cDNA from all RNA. Following uracil-DNA glycosylase treatment, all cDNA underwent a first 18-cycle PCR with the universal primers M1SS and BC2_uni_R. Processing in the source paper ran as follows. For normalization, 1 million high-quality reads were randomly selected from each sample, with every read carrying a distinct molecular identifier. Instead of being binned into consensus sequences, reads with shared molecular identifiers were discarded. CDR3 identification, clonotype clustering and error correction used MiTCR with a Q25 quality threshold and the strictest error-elimination algorithm. A nonparametric unseen species model using Euler transformation provided a lower-bound estimate of total TCR beta diversity. Starting from the raw public reads, TCRdb applied fastp trimming at Q25, assembled clones with MiXCR and retained in-frame beta chains. Identical CDR3 protein sequences are pooled into one entry, listed with their most common genes and DNA. The V and J calls here are based on TCRdb, not the publication. In this sample the table shows 1.5 million to 2 million distinct CDR3 sequences, 49% of which occur a single time. Of the sample, around 2.1% is held by the ten largest clones.

The V gene is TRBV6-5 and the J gene is TRBJ2-3; TRBD1 might be the D gene, on 5 matching bases. The specimen sequenced was blood. This clonotype was obtained from a woman in her thirties or forties in good health. The CDR3 region has the sequence CASSYEGAGTDTQYF. DNA sequence: TGTGCCAGCAGTTACGAAGGGGCCGGCACAGATACGCAGTATTTT.